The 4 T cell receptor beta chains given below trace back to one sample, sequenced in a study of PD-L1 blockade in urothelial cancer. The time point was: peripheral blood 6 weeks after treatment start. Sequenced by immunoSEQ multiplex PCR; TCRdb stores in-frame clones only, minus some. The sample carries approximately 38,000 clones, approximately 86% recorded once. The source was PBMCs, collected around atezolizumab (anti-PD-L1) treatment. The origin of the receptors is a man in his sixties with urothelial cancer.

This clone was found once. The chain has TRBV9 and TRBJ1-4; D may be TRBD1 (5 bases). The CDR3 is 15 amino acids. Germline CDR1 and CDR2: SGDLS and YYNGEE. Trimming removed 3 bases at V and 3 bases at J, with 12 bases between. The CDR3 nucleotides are TGTGCCAGCAGCGAGCAGGGTAGGGCTAATGAAAAACTGTTTTTT. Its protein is CASSEQGRANEKLFF.

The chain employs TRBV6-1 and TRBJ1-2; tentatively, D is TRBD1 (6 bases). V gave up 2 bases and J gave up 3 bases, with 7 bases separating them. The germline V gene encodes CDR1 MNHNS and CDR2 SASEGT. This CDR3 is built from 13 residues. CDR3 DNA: TGTGCCAGCAGTGAACGACAGGACTATGGCTACACCTTC. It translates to CASSERQDYGYTF.

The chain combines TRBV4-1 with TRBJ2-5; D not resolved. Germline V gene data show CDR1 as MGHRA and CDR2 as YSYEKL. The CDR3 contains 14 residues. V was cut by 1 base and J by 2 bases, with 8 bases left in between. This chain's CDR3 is CASSQVALQETQYF. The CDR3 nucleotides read TGCGCCAGCAGCCAAGTTGCGTTGCAAGAGACCCAGTACTTC.

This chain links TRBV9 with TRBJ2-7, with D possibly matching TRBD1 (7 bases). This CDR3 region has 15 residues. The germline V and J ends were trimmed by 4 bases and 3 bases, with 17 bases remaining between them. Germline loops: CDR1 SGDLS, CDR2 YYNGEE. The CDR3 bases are TGTGCCAGCAGCCCCCAGCAGGGGGGTGTCTACGAGCAGTACTTC. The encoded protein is CASSPQQGGVYEQYF.